The 10 T cell receptor beta chains below all came from one sample that was sequenced in a study of OX40 agonist ivuxolimab in advanced cancers. The protocol was immunoSEQ multiplex PCR, while the TCRdb copy is restricted to in-frame clones and leaves out a portion. The sample carries about 160,000 clones, around 94% recorded once. This sample comprised CD4+ or CD8+ T cells sorted from blood, obtained in a trial of the OX40 agonist ivuxolimab. These receptors were obtained from an adult with an advanced solid tumor such as melanoma, head and neck, liver or kidney cancer.

The J gene is TRBJ1-2, the V gene TRBV28, with D hard to call. In germline, CDR1 is MDHEN, CDR2 SYDVKM. The CDR3 is 13 residues long. Trimming left V 5 bases short and J 5 bases short, with 12 bases between. CDR3 in amino acids: CASSTTRAYGYTF. CDR3 in DNA: TGTGCCAGCAGTACAACCCGGGCTTATGGCTACACCTTC.

This chain joins TRBV6-5 and TRBJ1-2; D may be TRBD1 (5 bases). This CDR3 has 12 amino acids. Looked up from germline, CDR1 is MNHEY and CDR2 is SVGAGI. Deletions cut 5 bases from V and 13 bases from J, with 17 bases between. The CDR3 loop reads CASSPGNARSTF. CDR3 bases: TGTGCCAGCAGTCCAGGGAACGCCCGGTCCACCTTC.

The chain couples TRBV9 to TRBJ2-1; 7 nucleotides align to TRBD1. Looked up from germline, CDR1 is SGDLS and CDR2 is YYNGEE. V shed 1 base and J 0 bases; nucleotides not matched to a gene: 4. The CDR3 covers 16 residues. Written as DNA, the CDR3 is TGTGCCAGCAGCGTATCCGGGACAGTCTCCTACAATGAGCAGTTCTTC. Translating gives CASSVSGTVSYNEQFF.

This chain joins TRBV4-3 and TRBJ2-7, with 9 bases matching TRBD1. Losses at the gene ends were 1 base for V and 0 bases for J; bases not matched to a gene: 10. This CDR3 spans 18 amino acids. Looked up from germline, CDR1 is LGHNA and CDR2 is YSLEER. CDR3 in DNA: TGCGCCAGCAGCCAAGTATTCGACAGGGGGAAAAGCTCCTACGAGCAGTACTTC. This codes for CASSQVFDRGKSSYEQYF.

The chain employs TRBV5-1 and TRBJ2-2, with D perhaps being TRBD1 or TRBD2 (6 bases each). The CDR3 extends over 14 amino acids. Germline V gives CDR1 SGHRS, CDR2 YFSETQ. V lost 5 bases to trimming and J lost 3 bases, with 11 bases between them. CDR3 bases: TGCGCCAGCAGAGGGGGGCTGGACACCGGGGAGCTGTTTTTT. It specifies CASRGGLDTGELFF.

The rearrangement joins TRBV9 to TRBJ2-3; D not certain. The V gene's germline CDR1 is SGDLS and CDR2 YYNGEE. Trimming shortened V by 2 bases and J by 2 bases, and 9 bases separated the two germline ends. The CDR3 loop spans 14 amino acids. For the CDR3, the DNA is TGTGCCAGCAGCGTTTTACGCGACACAGATACGCAGTATTTT. This sequence encodes CASSVLRDTDTQYF. Full variable domain (outside the CDR3, taken from reference TRBV9 and TRBJ2-3): DSGVTQTPKHLITATGQRVTLRCSPRSGDLSVYWYQQSLDQGLQFLIQYYNGEERAKGNILERFSAQQFPDLHSELNLSSLELGDSALYFCASSVLRDTDTQYFGPGTRLTVL.

The chain joins TRBV6-6 to TRBJ2-5, with D unresolved. CDR3 length: 12 amino acids. Germline values: CDR1 MNHNY, CDR2 SVGAGI (reference sequence). The V end lost 4 bases, the J end lost 5 bases, and 8 bases lay between the germline ends. This CDR3 reads CASSLRVETQYF. The CDR3 DNA follows: TGTGCCAGCAGTTTAAGGGTCGAGACCCAGTACTTC.

This chain links TRBV28 with TRBJ1-1, with 7 bases aligning to TRBD1. CDR3 size: 18 residues. The V segment lost 2 bases and the J segment 3 bases; nucleotides outside the gene matches: 15. The germline V gene has CDR1 MDHEN and CDR2 SYDVKM. CDR3 sequence reads: CASSLTRMVGGGYTEAFF. The CDR3 bases are TGTGCCAGCAGTTTAACTCGGATGGTGGGAGGGGGCTACACTGAAGCTTTCTTT.

The J gene is TRBJ1-3, the V gene TRBV9, with a weak D call TRBD1 (5 bases). CDR1 is SGDLS and CDR2 is YYNGEE in the germline V gene. V dropped 2 bases and J dropped 0 bases, with 18 bases sitting between them. There are 18 residues in the CDR3. CDR3 sequence (DNA): TGTGCCAGCAGCGTTCGACAGCGAACGACCCTCTCTGGAAACACCATATATTTT. It translates to CASSVRQRTTLSGNTIYF.

This sequence joins TRBV12-2 and TRBJ1-1; the table's D gene call, TRBD1, was not cross checked with the DNA. TRBV12-2 is given as a pseudogene. The CDR3 is 15 residues long. CDR3 in DNA: TGTGCAAGTCGCTTAGGGCAGGGGAAGAACACTGAAGCTTTCTTT. As protein: CASRLGQGKNTEAFF.